Shown below are 25 T cell receptor beta chains from a single sample sequenced in a study of T-cell reconstitution after alpha-beta-depleted transplantation in children. For TCRbeta, the library was prepared with unique molecular identifiers. TCRdb re-called the PCR reads with MiXCR, one entry per CDR3 protein. The sample shows about 610,000 distinct CDR3 sequences, roughly 10% of them seen only once. Sequencing used PBMCs from the stem cell graft donor, obtained from the stem cell graft. The receptors come from a human donor who donated a stem cell graft to a child with acute myeloid leukemia.

There are a few counts of this clonotype. The chain has TRBV6-6 and TRBJ2-7, with D possibly TRBD1 on 5 matching bases. V was shortened by 8 bases and J by 3 bases, with 5 bases between the two germline ends. The CDR3 sequence is 10 residues long. Looked up from germline, CDR1 is MNHNY and CDR2 is SVGAGI (reference sequence). CDR3 sequence (DNA): TGTGCCAGCGGACACTACGAGCAGTACTTC. Translating it yields CASGHYEQYF.

This clonotype was recorded only once. V is TRBV5-1 and J is TRBJ2-1, with 14 positions matching TRBD2. Looked up from germline, CDR1 is SGHRS and CDR2 is YFSETQ. J gave up 4 bases and V 4 bases, and 7 bases lay outside the gene matches. The CDR3 totals 17 residues. The CDR3 sequence: CASSRGTSGRFYNEQFF. CDR3 DNA: TGCGCCAGCAGCAGGGGGACTAGCGGGAGATTTTACAATGAGCAGTTCTTC.

The gene calls are TRBV18 and TRBJ2-1; 12 bases are a match to TRBD2. The CDR3 is 15 residues long. The germline gives CDR1 KGHSH, CDR2 LQKENI. The V segment lost 6 bases and the J segment 6 bases; nucleotides outside the gene matches: 6. CDR3 in amino acids: CASSRLAGASNEQFF. The DNA of the CDR3 is TGTGCCAGCTCCAGACTAGCGGGAGCCAGCAATGAGCAGTTCTTC.

This clonotype was picked up many times. The V and J genes are TRBV28 and TRBJ2-7; TRBD1 matches at 9 bases. This CDR3 is 13 amino acids long. Germline V gene lookup returns CDR1 MDHEN and CDR2 SYDVKM. Losses at the gene ends were 10 bases for V and 2 bases for J; bases not matched to a gene: 6. The CDR3 loop is CAIRTGVTYEQYF. In DNA form, the CDR3 reads TGTGCCATACGGACAGGGGTAACCTACGAGCAGTACTTC.

This clonotype has only a few counts. This chain joins TRBV7-9 and TRBJ2-7; TRBD2 agrees at 7 bases. Germline assignment: CDR1 SEHNR and CDR2 FQNEAQ (reference sequence). CDR3 length equals 15 residues. V was clipped by 5 bases and J by 0 bases; unmatched bases: 7. In DNA form, the CDR3 reads TGTGCCAGCAGCCCGGGACTAAGTTACTCCTACGAGCAGTACTTC. Its protein product is CASSPGLSYSYEQYF.

The CDR3 reads CASSWDGTSGYEQYF. The CDR3 bases are TGCGCCAGCAGCTGGGACGGGACTAGCGGTTACGAGCAGTACTTC. V usage is TRBV5-1 and J usage is TRBJ2-7, with 11 bases aligning to TRBD2. V lost 3 bases and J lost 4; bases outside the gene matches: 6. Germline values: CDR1 SGHRS, CDR2 YFSETQ. The CDR3 covers 15 residues.

This chain links TRBV29-1 with TRBJ2-7; 10 bases fit TRBD2. V lost 4 bases, J lost 1 base, and 4 bases stayed unmatched. Looked up from germline, CDR1 is SQVTM and CDR2 is ANQGSEA. The CDR3 length is 14 residues. CDR3 amino acids: CSVVTSGLSYEQYF. DNA of the CDR3: TGCAGCGTTGTGACTAGCGGGCTGTCCTACGAGCAGTACTTC.

This rearrangement joins TRBV25-1 to TRBJ1-1; weak D call: TRBD1 (5 bases). CDR3 length equals 15 residues. Germline V gene data show CDR1 as MGHDK and CDR2 as SYGVNS. V gave up 3 bases and J gave up 11 bases, with 22 bases separating them. CDR3 in amino acids: CASSELLDPGGKAFF. DNA for the CDR3: TGTGCCAGCAGTGAGCTATTGGACCCCGGGGGTAAGGCTTTCTTT.

This chain connects TRBV5-1 to TRBJ2-7; D uncertain. Trimming cost V 2 bases and J 2 bases, with 8 bases left between them. The germline CDR1 and CDR2 sequences are SGHRS and YFSETQ. The CDR3 totals 13 residues. CDR3 sequence: CASSFSNTYEQYF. The CDR3 DNA reads TGCGCCAGCAGCTTCTCCAACACCTACGAGCAGTACTTC. Using reference TRBV5-1 and TRBJ2-7 for the parts outside the CDR3, the full variable domain is KAGVTQTPRYLIKTRGQQVTLSCSPISGHRSVSWYQQTPGQGLQFLFEYFSETQRNKGNFPGRFSGRQFSNSRSEMNVSTLELGDSALYLCASSFSNTYEQYFGPGTRLTVT.

This clonotype was detected a few times. V usage is TRBV7-9 and J usage is TRBJ1-6; the match to TRBD1 covers 11 bases. Trimming took 5 bases from V and 11 from J; bases not matched to a gene: 11. The CDR3 has 16 residues. Germline CDR1 SEHNR, CDR2 FQNEAQ (reference sequence). DNA of the CDR3: TGTGCCAGCAGCCCCCCCCGGACAGGGGGCAACCCACCCCTCCACTTT. This codes for CASSPPRTGGNPPLHF.

The V gene is TRBV9, the J gene TRBJ1-1; unclear D gene. V was cut by 2 bases and J by 1 base, with 12 bases left in between. Germline V gives CDR1 SGDLS, CDR2 YYNGEE. The CDR3 loop spans 15 amino acids. CDR3 amino acids: CASSVSRGRNTEAFF. The DNA of the CDR3 is TGTGCCAGCAGCGTCTCCCGAGGGCGGAACACTGAAGCTTTCTTT.

This clonotype was counted a few times. CDR3 region: CASSETSGETQYF. The CDR3 DNA is TGTGCCAGCAGTGAAACTAGTGGAGAGACCCAGTACTTC. The chain is built from TRBV2 and TRBJ2-5; D perhaps matches TRBD2 (5 bases). The CDR3 has 13 amino acids. V lost 2 bases and J lost 4, with 8 bases in between. Germline V gives CDR1 SNHLY, CDR2 FYNNEI.

This clonotype was observed at least ten times. A junction end diverges from the germline sequence, so it may reflect a read error. This chain uses TRBV20-1 with TRBJ2-5, with D hard to call. The CDR3 is 14 residues long. Germline CDR1 DFQATT, CDR2 SNEGSKA (reference sequence). CDR3 loop: CSARDVATQEIQYF. CDR3 in DNA: TGCAGTGCTAGAGATGTGGCCACCCAAGAGATCCAGTACTTC.

The chain has TRBV24-1 and TRBJ2-3; 13 positions match TRBD2. The ends lost 3 bases at V and 2 bases at J; junction bases unmatched: 7. Germline lookup yields CDR1 KGHDR and CDR2 SFDVKD. The CDR3 sequence is 18 residues long. The CDR3 spells CATSDPSLAGGPTDTQYF. Here the CDR3 DNA reads TGTGCCACCAGTGATCCCTCACTAGCGGGAGGGCCCACAGATACGCAGTATTTT.

This clonotype was observed a handful of times. The rearrangement joins TRBV5-1 to TRBJ1-2, with 7 bases lining up with TRBD1. CDR1 and CDR2 (germline): SGHRS, YFSETQ. J was trimmed by 0 bases and V by 4 bases; bases with no gene match: 3. The CDR3 sequence is 14 residues long. The CDR3 region has the DNA TGCGCCAGCAGCGGCGGACAGGCTAACTATGGCTACACCTTC. Translating gives CASSGGQANYGYTF. Drawing the rest from reference TRBV5-1 and TRBJ1-2, the complete variable domain is KAGVTQTPRYLIKTRGQQVTLSCSPISGHRSVSWYQQTPGQGLQFLFEYFSETQRNKGNFPGRFSGRQFSNSRSEMNVSTLELGDSALYLCASSGGQANYGYTFGSGTRLTVV.

Ten or more counts support this clonotype. The chain combines TRBV20-1 with TRBJ2-2; 11 positions agree with TRBD2. J gave up 2 bases and V 6 bases, and 5 bases lay outside the gene matches. This CDR3 comprises 15 residues. Germline V gives CDR1 DFQATT, CDR2 SNEGSKA (reference sequence). CDR3 sequence (DNA): TGCAGTGCCAAGGGACTAGCGGATAACACCGGGGAGCTGTTTTTT. As protein: CSAKGLADNTGELFF.

This clonotype was found once. V gene TRBV20-1 combines with J gene TRBJ2-1; D call uncertain. The V end lost 2 bases, the J end lost 8 bases, and 19 bases lay between the germline ends. This CDR3 is 15 amino acids long. Germline CDR1 and CDR2: DFQATT and SNEGSKA (reference sequence). CDR3 in amino acids: CSARPPGRSGYEQFF. CDR3 coding DNA: TGCAGTGCTAGACCCCCTGGCCGGAGTGGCTATGAGCAGTTCTTC.

V gene TRBV3-1 combines with J gene TRBJ2-6, with 10 bases lining up with TRBD2. The germline gives CDR1 LGHDT, CDR2 YNNKEL (reference sequence). The CDR3 has 18 residues. J gave up 0 bases and V 11 bases, and 13 bases lay outside the gene matches. For the CDR3, the DNA is TGTGCCTTCTGCCCCGTACTAGCGGGAAGCTCTGGGGCCAACGTCCTGACTTTC. Protein: CAFCPVLAGSSGANVLTF.

This clonotype was counted only a few times. V and J are TRBV6-5 and TRBJ2-7; D perhaps matches TRBD1 (6 bases). The length of the CDR3 is 12 residues. CDR1 is MNHEY and CDR2 is SVGAGI in the germline V gene. V was pared by 6 bases and J by 5 bases, with 11 bases between. The CDR3 DNA reads as TGTGCCAGCAGACAGGACAGCCACGAGCAGTACTTC. Translated, it gives CASRQDSHEQYF.

The table lists this clonotype with many counts. This chain links TRBV29-1 with TRBJ1-5, with D possibly matching TRBD1 (5 bases). CDR3 length: 13 amino acids. The V end lost 6 bases, the J end lost 4 bases, and 13 bases lay between the germline ends. Germline V gene lookup returns CDR1 SQVTM and CDR2 ANQGSEA. CDR3: CSVSRDVNQPQHF. In nucleotides, the CDR3 is TGCAGCGTCAGCCGGGACGTAAATCAGCCCCAGCATTTT.

The J gene is TRBJ2-1, the V gene TRBV15; 10 nucleotides agree with TRBD2. This CDR3 region has 14 residues. The V gene end was trimmed by 8 bases and the J gene end by 7 bases; junction bases not matched to a gene: 8. The germline gives CDR1 LNHNV, CDR2 YYDKDF (reference sequence). CDR3 sequence: CATSAGGPANEQFF. The CDR3 DNA follows: TGTGCCACCTCAGCGGGAGGGCCCGCGAATGAGCAGTTCTTC.

Worth noting for this clonotype: A much larger clone lies a single base off, so this may be a read error. V is TRBV20-1 and J is TRBJ2-5; TRBD1 aligns across 9 bases. The CDR3 runs 14 residues. CDR1 and CDR2 from the germline V gene are DFQATT and SNEGSKA (reference sequence). Losses at the gene ends were 6 bases for V and 5 bases for J; bases not matched to a gene: 10. The CDR3 loop is CSAGPGQGRETQYF. The CDR3 coding sequence is TGCAGTGCAGGGCCGGGACAGGGAAGGGAGACCCAGTACTTC.

The chain has TRBV27 and TRBJ2-2; 14 positions match TRBD2. V shed 3 bases, J shed 5 bases, and the junction held 5 bases outside the gene matches. The CDR3 consists of 17 residues. Germline V CDR1 and CDR2: MNHEY, SMNVEV (reference sequence). The CDR3 protein is CASSLTSGRGRTGELFF. The CDR3 DNA reads as TGTGCCAGCAGTTTGACTAGCGGGAGGGGGAGGACCGGGGAGCTGTTTTTT.

The V and J genes are TRBV2 and TRBJ2-7; 7 positions match TRBD1. Trimming cost V 6 bases and J 1 base; bases outside gene matches: 9. This CDR3 contains 15 residues. Germline V gene data show CDR1 as SNHLY and CDR2 as FYNNEI. Here the CDR3 DNA reads TGTGCCAGCAGACACTCCGGACAGGCTTCCTACGAGCAGTACTTC. Translated, it gives CASRHSGQASYEQYF. The variable domain in full, completed from reference TRBV2 and TRBJ2-7, reads EPEVTQTPSHQVTQMGQEVILRCVPISNHLYFYWYRQILGQKVEFLVSFYNNEISEKSEIFDDQFSVERPDGSNFTLKIRSTKLEDSAMYFCASRHSGQASYEQYFGPGTRLTVT.

CDR3 amino acids: CSARDWGRPPYNEQFF. As DNA, the CDR3 is TGCAGTGCTAGAGATTGGGGGAGGCCACCGTACAATGAGCAGTTCTTC. The chain employs TRBV20-1 and TRBJ2-1, with D perhaps matching TRBD2 (6 bases). Germline CDR1 is DFQATT and CDR2 is SNEGSKA (reference sequence). V dropped 0 bases and J dropped 4 bases, with 16 bases sitting between them. The CDR3 runs to 16 residues.